This record looks at one TCR beta chain sequence and its context. This record belongs to a study of control samples from healthy donors and cancer patients. This CDR3 is 12 amino acids long. Per the germline V gene, CDR1 is LNHDA and CDR2 is SQIVND (reference sequence). Trimming removed 6 bases from V and 3 bases from J, with 9 bases in between. TCRdb's table, derived via immunoSEQ multiplex PCR, lists solely in-frame clones and lacks some. In the table there are around 130,000 clones, about 95% of which are singletons. This chain connects TRBV19 to TRBJ2-7; no definite D call. The TCR was taken from a man younger than 45 in good health. The sample comprised blood. CDR3 sequence reads: CASRNSYYEQYF. CDR3 bases: TGTGCCAGTAGAAACAGTTACTACGAGCAGTACTTC.